Shown below are 19 T cell receptor beta chains from a single sample sequenced in a study of shared clonotypes between healthy human individuals. Sequenced by immunoSEQ multiplex PCR; TCRdb stores in-frame clones only, minus some. The sample shows about 490,000 clones, over 70% of them seen only once. The sequenced material came from PBMCs. The receptors stem from a woman aged 40 to 55 in good health. Some clones in this sample may be carry-over from other donors' samples.

Concerning this clone itself: A far larger clone is a single base away, which makes a read error likely. Different DNA sequences within this sample yield the same CDR3. The chain joins TRBV6-5 to TRBJ2-7, with TRBD2 matching over 13 bases. J lost 7 bases, V lost 5 bases, and 8 bases had no gene match. Germline CDR1 reads MNHEY; CDR2 reads SVGAGI. The CDR3 sequence is 15 residues long. The CDR3: CASSPGLAGVHEQYF. The CDR3 DNA is TGTGCCAGCAGTCCTGGACTAGCGGGAGTTCATGAGCAGTACTTC.

Regarding this clone: It differs at one base from a far larger clone, so likely a read error. The CDR3 protein is CASSRGMAYGQYF. The CDR3 DNA reads as TGTGCCAGCTCGAGGGGAATGGCCTACGGGCAGTACTTC. V and J are TRBV18 and TRBJ2-7; the D gene could be TRBD1 or TRBD2 (5 bases each). CDR1 and CDR2 from the germline V gene are KGHSH and LQKENI. The CDR3 consists of 13 residues.

This chain connects TRBV6-6 to TRBJ2-7, with 9 bases that match TRBD1. The CDR3 is 14 amino acids. Germline V lookup: CDR1 MNHNY, CDR2 SVGAGI (reference sequence). After removal of 6 bases from V and 7 bases from J, the junction contained 10 bases not matched to a gene. The CDR3 coding sequence is TGTGCCAGCAGAACGGGACAGGGATCGTTAGAGCAGTACTTC. Its translation: CASRTGQGSLEQYF.

The V gene is TRBV11-1, the J gene TRBJ2-2; no clear D gene. V gave up 5 bases and J gave up 5 bases, with 9 bases separating them. The CDR3 sequence is 13 residues long. The germline CDR1 and CDR2 sequences are SGHAT and FQDESV (reference sequence). The CDR3 loop is CASSPGRTGELFF. CDR3 DNA sequence: TGTGCCAGCAGCCCAGGACGGACCGGGGAGCTGTTTTTT.

The V and J genes are TRBV6-1 and TRBJ1-5; possibly TRBD1 for D (5 bases). Between the trimmed V and J ends, which lost 9 bases and 3 bases, there was a span of 9 bases. This CDR3 has 12 residues. The germline gives CDR1 MNHNS, CDR2 SASEGT. The CDR3: CASTGPNQPQHF. The CDR3 DNA follows: TGTGCCAGTACAGGTCCCAATCAGCCCCAGCATTTT.

The CDR3 reads CASSQDLAGVDSTDTQYF. CDR3 nucleotide sequence: TGCGCCAGCAGCCAAGATCTAGCGGGAGTAGATAGCACAGATACGCAGTATTTT. V gene TRBV4-3 combines with J gene TRBJ2-3, with 10 bases lining up with TRBD2. The CDR3 runs 18 residues. Losses at the gene ends were 0 bases for V and 0 bases for J; bases not matched to a gene: 6. The germline V gene has CDR1 LGHNA and CDR2 YSLEER.

The chain is built from TRBV5-6 and TRBJ1-2; D possibly corresponds to TRBD1 (6 bases). V gave up 1 base and J gave up 3 bases, with 13 bases separating them. The CDR3 sequence is 15 residues long. From germline, CDR1 is SGHDT and CDR2 YYEEEE. The CDR3 protein is CASSLLGARDYGYTF. CDR3 DNA: TGTGCCAGCAGCTTGCTGGGGGCGCGGGACTATGGCTACACCTTC.

To note about this clone: A far larger clone differs by one base, so this is likely a read error. The same CDR3 also results from other DNA sequences found in this sample. The rearrangement links TRBV19 to TRBJ1-1; D might be TRBD1 (5 bases). This CDR3 is 15 amino acids long. Between the trimmed V and J ends, which lost 3 bases and 2 bases, there was a span of 13 bases. Germline V gene data show CDR1 as LNHDA and CDR2 as SQIVND (reference sequence). For the CDR3, the DNA is TGTGCCAGTAGTATTGGGACGAGAACTAACACTGAAGCTTTCTTT. Protein sequence: CASSIGTRTNTEAFF.

The chain is built from TRBV5-1 and TRBJ2-3; the D gene is possibly TRBD2 (6 bases). Looked up from germline, CDR1 is SGHRS and CDR2 is YFSETQ. The V end lost 7 bases, the J end lost 1 base, and 19 bases lay between the germline ends. The CDR3 is 16 residues long. The CDR3 spells CASRLGGSARTDTQYF. In DNA, the CDR3 is TGCGCCAGCCGACTAGGTGGTAGCGCCCGCACAGATACGCAGTATTTT.

The chain is built from TRBV9 and TRBJ2-2, with no clear D. Germline CDR1 is SGDLS and CDR2 is YYNGEE. There are 15 residues in the CDR3. V shed 4 bases and J shed 3 bases, with 13 bases lying between them. The CDR3 nucleotides are TGTGCCAGCAGCCCCAATAAGCGTGACACCGGGGAGCTGTTTTTT. Amino acid sequence: CASSPNKRDTGELFF.

V usage is TRBV2 and J usage is TRBJ2-7; D call uncertain. This CDR3 is 14 amino acids long. Germline V gene sequence: CDR1 SNHLY, CDR2 FYNNEI. The germline V and J ends were trimmed by 4 bases and 0 bases, with 10 bases remaining between them. The CDR3 sequence: CASSGQTFSYEQYF. CDR3 in DNA: TGTGCCAGCAGTGGGCAGACTTTCTCCTACGAGCAGTACTTC.

The chain joins TRBV2 to TRBJ2-1; 9 bases fit TRBD1. V shed 8 bases, J shed 5 bases, and the junction held 1 base outside the gene matches. CDR3 size: 12 residues. Germline V gene data show CDR1 as SNHLY and CDR2 as FYNNEI. This CDR3 is CASGTGHNEQFF. The CDR3 nucleotides read TGTGCCAGCGGGACAGGGCACAATGAGCAGTTCTTC. Drawing the rest from reference TRBV2 and TRBJ2-1, the complete variable domain is EPEVTQTPSHQVTQMGQEVILRCVPISNHLYFYWYRQILGQKVEFLVSFYNNEISEKSEIFDDQFSVERPDGSNFTLKIRSTKLEDSAMYFCASGTGHNEQFFGPGTRLTVL.

The chain has TRBV2 and TRBJ1-2; 8 positions match TRBD1. Trimming removed 7 bases from V and 0 bases from J; junction bases left unmatched: 4. CDR3 length equals 14 residues. CDR1 and CDR2 (germline): SNHLY, FYNNEI. CDR3 in amino acids: CASNPGQANYGYTF. CDR3 in DNA: TGTGCCAGCAACCCGGGACAGGCTAACTATGGCTACACCTTC.

The chain couples TRBV15 to TRBJ2-4; D might be TRBD2 (6 bases). V was pared by 3 bases and J by 4 bases, with 13 bases between. CDR3 length: 15 amino acids. CDR1 LNHNV and CDR2 YYDKDF come from the germline V gene (reference sequence). The CDR3 coding sequence is TGTGCCACCAGCAGGGGTGATGGACTAAAAAACATTCAGTACTTC. The encoded protein is CATSRGDGLKNIQYF.

This chain links TRBV5-1 with TRBJ2-1; the D is unclear. V was trimmed by 3 bases and J by 3 bases, leaving 13 bases between them. This CDR3 is built from 15 residues. The germline gives CDR1 SGHRS, CDR2 YFSETQ. CDR3 nucleotides: TGCGCCAGCAGCTCCAGGTCGAGTCTCTACAATGAGCAGTTCTTC. It encodes CASSSRSSLYNEQFF.

This clone is a singleton in its sample. This chain joins TRBV11-2 and TRBJ2-7, with TRBD1 matching 7 bases. The ends lost 0 bases at V and 3 bases at J; junction bases unmatched: 5. The CDR3 has 15 amino acids. Per the germline V gene, CDR1 is SGHAT and CDR2 is FQNNGV. CDR3 nucleotides: TGTGCCAGCAGCTTAGATGGGGGACAGCACTACGAGCAGTACTTC. Its protein product is CASSLDGGQHYEQYF.

The rearrangement uses TRBV7-2 and TRBJ2-1, with D perhaps TRBD2 (6 bases). This CDR3 has 14 amino acids. Trimming shortened V by 7 bases and J by 4 bases, and 14 bases separated the two germline ends. Germline V gene sequence: CDR1 SGHTA, CDR2 FQGNSA. The CDR3 nucleotides are TGTGCCAGCACCCAACCCGGGGGATACAATGAGCAGTTCTTC. Protein: CASTQPGGYNEQFF.

The CDR3 coding sequence is TGTGCCAGCTCACCAGGGGGCATTCAGTACTTC. This translates into CASSPGGIQYF. V and J are TRBV18 and TRBJ2-4; the D gene could be TRBD1 or TRBD2 (5 bases each). The CDR3 has 11 amino acids. Trimming shortened V by 2 bases and J by 9 bases, and 5 bases separated the two germline ends. The V gene's germline CDR1 is KGHSH and CDR2 LQKENI.

The chain has TRBV29-1 and TRBJ2-7, with D possibly TRBD1 on 5 matching bases. The length of the CDR3 is 12 residues. Germline V lookup: CDR1 SQVTM, CDR2 ANQGSEA. Trimming pared 2 bases from V and 6 bases from J, leaving 11 bases between. This CDR3 is CSVEIQDGEQYF. For the CDR3, the DNA is TGCAGCGTTGAAATACAGGATGGCGAGCAGTACTTC.